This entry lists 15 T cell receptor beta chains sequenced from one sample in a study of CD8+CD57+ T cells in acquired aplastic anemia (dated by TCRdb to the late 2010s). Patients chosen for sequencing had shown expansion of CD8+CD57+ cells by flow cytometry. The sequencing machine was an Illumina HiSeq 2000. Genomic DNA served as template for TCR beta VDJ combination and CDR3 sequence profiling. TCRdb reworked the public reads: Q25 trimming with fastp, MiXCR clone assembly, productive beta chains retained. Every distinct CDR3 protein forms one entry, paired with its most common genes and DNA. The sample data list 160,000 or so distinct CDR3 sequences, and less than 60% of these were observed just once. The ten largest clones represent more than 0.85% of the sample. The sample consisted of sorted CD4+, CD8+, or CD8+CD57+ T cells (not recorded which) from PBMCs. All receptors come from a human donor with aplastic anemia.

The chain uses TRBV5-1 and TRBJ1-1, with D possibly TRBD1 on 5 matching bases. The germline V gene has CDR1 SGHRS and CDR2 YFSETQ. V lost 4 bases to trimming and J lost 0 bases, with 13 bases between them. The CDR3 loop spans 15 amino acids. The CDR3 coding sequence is TGCGCCAGCAGCAGCCAGGGTTCAGTGAACACTGAAGCTTTCTTT. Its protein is CASSSQGSVNTEAFF.

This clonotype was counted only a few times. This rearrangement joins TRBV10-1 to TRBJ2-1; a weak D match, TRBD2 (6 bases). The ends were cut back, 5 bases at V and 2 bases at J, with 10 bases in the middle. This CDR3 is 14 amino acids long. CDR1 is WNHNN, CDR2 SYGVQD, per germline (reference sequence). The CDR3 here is CASSTSSTYNEQFF. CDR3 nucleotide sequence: TGCGCCAGCAGTACTAGCAGCACCTACAATGAGCAGTTCTTC.

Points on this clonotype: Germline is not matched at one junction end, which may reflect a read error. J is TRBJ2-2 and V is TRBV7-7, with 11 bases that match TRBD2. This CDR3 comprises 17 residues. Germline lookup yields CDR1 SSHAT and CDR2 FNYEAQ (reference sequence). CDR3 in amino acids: CASSPKLAGVDTGELFF. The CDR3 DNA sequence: TGTGCTAGCAGCCCCAAACTAGCGGGGGTTGACACCGGGGAGCTGTTTTTT.

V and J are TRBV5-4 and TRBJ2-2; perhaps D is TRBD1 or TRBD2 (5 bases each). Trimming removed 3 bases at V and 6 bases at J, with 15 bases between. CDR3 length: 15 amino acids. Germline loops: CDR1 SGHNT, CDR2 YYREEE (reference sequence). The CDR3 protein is CASSYEGRVSGELFF. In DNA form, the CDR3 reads TGTGCCAGCAGCTACGAGGGACGCGTGTCCGGGGAGCTGTTTTTT.

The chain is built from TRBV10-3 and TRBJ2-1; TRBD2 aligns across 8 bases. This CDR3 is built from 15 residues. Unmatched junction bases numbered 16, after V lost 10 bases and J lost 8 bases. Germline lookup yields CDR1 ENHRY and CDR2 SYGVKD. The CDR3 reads CATELAGGHGDEQFF. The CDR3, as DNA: TGTGCCACCGAGTTGGCGGGGGGCCACGGGGATGAGCAGTTCTTC.

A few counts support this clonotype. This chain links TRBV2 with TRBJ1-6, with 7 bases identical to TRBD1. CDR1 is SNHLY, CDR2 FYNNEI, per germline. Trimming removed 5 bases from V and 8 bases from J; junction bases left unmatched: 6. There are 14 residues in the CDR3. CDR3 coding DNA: TGTGCCAGCAGTCGGGGACAGAGAGATTCACCCCTCCACTTT. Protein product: CASSRGQRDSPLHF. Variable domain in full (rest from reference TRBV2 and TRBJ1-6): EPEVTQTPSHQVTQMGQEVILRCVPISNHLYFYWYRQILGQKVEFLVSFYNNEISEKSEIFDDQFSVERPDGSNFTLKIRSTKLEDSAMYFCASSRGQRDSPLHFGNGTRLTVT.

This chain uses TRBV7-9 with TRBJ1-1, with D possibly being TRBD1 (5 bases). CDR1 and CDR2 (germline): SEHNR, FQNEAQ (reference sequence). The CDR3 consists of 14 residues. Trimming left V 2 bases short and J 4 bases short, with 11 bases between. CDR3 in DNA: TGTGCCAGCAGCTTACTCAGGGTGGTCACTGAAGCTTTCTTT. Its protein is CASSLLRVVTEAFF.

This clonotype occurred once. The CDR3 region has the DNA TGTGCCAGCAGTCCTACTCTACTAGAGCAGTACTTC. This translates into CASSPTLLEQYF. The chain uses TRBV7-2 and TRBJ2-7; D is uncertain. The ends were cut back, 6 bases at V and 7 bases at J, with 13 bases in the middle. Germline V gives CDR1 SGHTA, CDR2 FQGNSA. This CDR3 comprises 12 residues.

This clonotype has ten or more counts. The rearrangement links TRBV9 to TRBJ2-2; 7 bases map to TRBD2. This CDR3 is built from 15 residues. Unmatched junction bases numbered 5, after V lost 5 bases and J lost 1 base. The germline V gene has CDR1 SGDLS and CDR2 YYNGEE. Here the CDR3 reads CASRAGGGNTGELFF. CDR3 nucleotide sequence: TGTGCCAGCAGGGCTGGCGGGGGGAACACCGGGGAGCTGTTTTTT.

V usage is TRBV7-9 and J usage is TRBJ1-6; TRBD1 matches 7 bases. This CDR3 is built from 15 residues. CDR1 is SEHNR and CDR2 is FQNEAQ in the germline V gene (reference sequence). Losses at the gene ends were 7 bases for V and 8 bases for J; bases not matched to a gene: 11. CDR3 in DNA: TGTGCCAGCACCCTAGACGGCAGGGGGGATTCACCCCTCCACTTT. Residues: CASTLDGRGDSPLHF.

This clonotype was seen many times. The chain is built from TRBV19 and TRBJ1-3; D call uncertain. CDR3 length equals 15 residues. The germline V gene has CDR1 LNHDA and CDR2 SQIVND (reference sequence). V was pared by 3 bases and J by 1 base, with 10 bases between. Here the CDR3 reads CASSIGQLSGNTIYF. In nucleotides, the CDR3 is TGTGCCAGTAGTATTGGGCAGCTATCTGGAAACACCATATATTTT.

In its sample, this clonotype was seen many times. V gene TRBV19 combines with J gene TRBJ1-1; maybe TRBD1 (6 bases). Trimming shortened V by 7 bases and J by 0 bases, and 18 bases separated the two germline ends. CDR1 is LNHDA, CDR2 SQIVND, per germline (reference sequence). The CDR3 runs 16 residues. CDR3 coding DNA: TGTGCCAGTAAGGGGGGGGCGGGAGTCATGAACACTGAAGCTTTCTTT. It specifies CASKGGAGVMNTEAFF.

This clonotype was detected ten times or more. CDR3 DNA sequence: TGTGCCAGCAGCTCCGGAGGGCTGAACACCGGGGAGCTGTTTTTT. This encodes CASSSGGLNTGELFF. The genes are TRBV7-2 and TRBJ2-2; TRBD2 might be the D (6 bases). This CDR3 comprises 15 residues. V was pared by 4 bases and J by 1 base, with 10 bases between. The germline V gene has CDR1 SGHTA and CDR2 FQGNSA. Based on the CDR3 plus reference TRBV7-2 and TRBJ2-2, the full variable domain is GAGVSQSPSNKVTEKGKDVELRCDPISGHTALYWYRQSLGQGLEFLIYFQGNSAPDKSGLPSDRFSAERTGGSVSTLTIQRTQQEDSAVYLCASSSGGLNTGELFFGEGSRLTVL.

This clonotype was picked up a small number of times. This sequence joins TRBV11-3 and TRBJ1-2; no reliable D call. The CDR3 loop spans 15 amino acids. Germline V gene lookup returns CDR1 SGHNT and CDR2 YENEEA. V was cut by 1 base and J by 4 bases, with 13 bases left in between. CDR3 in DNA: TGTGCCAGCAGCTTAGGGATTGCGGGGTTCTATGGCTACACCTTC. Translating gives CASSLGIAGFYGYTF.

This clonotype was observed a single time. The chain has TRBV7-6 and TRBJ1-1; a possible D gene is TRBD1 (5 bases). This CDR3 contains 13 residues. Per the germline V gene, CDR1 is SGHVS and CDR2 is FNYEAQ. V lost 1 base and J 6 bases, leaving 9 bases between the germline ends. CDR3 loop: CASSLGQGPEAFF. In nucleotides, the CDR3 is TGTGCCAGCAGCTTAGGCCAGGGCCCTGAAGCTTTCTTT.